This T cell receptor beta chain was recovered during a study of T cell repertoires in cytomegalovirus infection. TCRdb processed the reads anew with MiXCR; each CDR3 protein has one entry. The sample lists about 740,000 distinct CDR3 sequences, less than 40% occurring once. The CDR3 runs to 13 residues. CDR1 and CDR2 (germline): MDHEN, SYDVKM. The V end lost 5 bases, the J end lost 11 bases, and 15 bases lay between the germline ends. This clonotype turned up a few times. This sequence originates from a human donor in good health (CMV status not recorded). Some clones in this sample may be carry-over from other donors' samples. The chain links TRBV28 to TRBJ1-4; D gene ambiguous. The specimen sequenced was PBMCs. The CDR3 loop is CASSLRTAIKLFF. The CDR3 DNA is TGTGCCAGCAGTCTTCGGACCGCGATCAAACTGTTTTTT.